What follows are 13 T cell receptor beta chains derived from one specimen sequenced in a study of blood T cell repertoires in COVID-19. The protocol was immunoSEQ multiplex PCR, while the TCRdb copy is restricted to in-frame clones and leaves out a portion. The repertoire consists of a few hundred thousand clones, with about 88% occurring once and the leading ten covering around 3%. Sequencing was done on a sample of peripheral blood. The receptors here all came from a human donor in a cohort sampled during active COVID-19.

The rearrangement joins TRBV28 to TRBJ2-7; TRBD2 agrees at 7 bases. The CDR3 has 14 residues. V shed 8 bases and J 3 bases; nucleotides not matched to a gene: 10. From germline, CDR1 is MDHEN and CDR2 SYDVKM. CDR3 region: CASLGGRGIYEQYF. DNA for the CDR3: TGTGCCAGCCTGGGGGGGAGGGGTATCTACGAGCAGTACTTC.

The chain links TRBV5-4 to TRBJ2-1; 9 positions match TRBD2. There are 15 residues in the CDR3. CDR1 and CDR2 from the germline V gene are SGHNT and YYREEE (reference sequence). Trimming removed 0 bases from V and 8 bases from J; junction bases left unmatched: 6. CDR3 in DNA: TGTGCCAGCAGCTTGGGCGGGAGGGCCAGTGATGAGCAGTTCTTC. Amino acid sequence: CASSLGGRASDEQFF.

The V and J genes are TRBV28 and TRBJ1-2, with 12 bases fitting TRBD1. CDR3 length equals 18 residues. The V and J ends lost 5 bases and 1 base, in that order; junction bases with no gene match: 11. Per the germline V gene, CDR1 is MDHEN and CDR2 is SYDVKM. The CDR3 protein is CASSLKKGQGAVNYGYTF. CDR3 in DNA: TGTGCCAGCAGTCTCAAAAAGGGACAGGGGGCGGTTAACTATGGCTACACCTTC.

The chain has TRBV7-8 and TRBJ2-2; maybe TRBD1 (6 bases). V was pared by 3 bases and J by 1 base, with 12 bases between. CDR1 and CDR2 (germline): SGHVS, FQNEAQ. This CDR3 comprises 16 residues. CDR3 in amino acids: CASSFQTGENTGELFF. The CDR3 DNA follows: TGTGCCAGCAGCTTCCAGACAGGCGAGAACACCGGGGAGCTGTTTTTT.

V gene TRBV11-3 combines with J gene TRBJ2-1; TRBD2 matches at 9 bases. The germline V gene has CDR1 SGHNT and CDR2 YENEEA. V lost 6 bases to trimming and J lost 5 bases; unmatched junction nucleotides: 8. The CDR3 is 15 amino acids. The DNA for the CDR3 is TGTGCCAGCAGTCTGCGGGAGGGCCGCGACAATGAGCAGTTCTTC. Its translation: CASSLREGRDNEQFF.

This chain connects TRBV7-3 to TRBJ2-1; 9 bases match TRBD2. The CDR3 is 14 amino acids. CDR1 and CDR2 (germline): SGHTA, FQGTGA. Germline trimming cut 2 bases from V and 9 bases from J; bases unmatched to any gene: 5. The CDR3 here is CASSLRGGAGEQFF. The CDR3, as DNA: TGTGCCAGCAGCTTACGCGGGGGGGCCGGTGAGCAGTTCTTC.

Only one count was recorded for this clone. The genes are TRBV28 and TRBJ1-2; 9 nucleotides agree with TRBD1. The CDR3 sequence is 13 residues long. Germline V gene sequence: CDR1 MDHEN, CDR2 SYDVKM. V was pared by 6 bases and J by 6 bases, with 5 bases of the junction left unmatched. The CDR3 region has the DNA TGTGCCAGCAGGATCGACAGGGGGGATGGCTACACCTTC. It yields the protein CASRIDRGDGYTF.

The chain couples TRBV7-6 to TRBJ2-5, with D unclear. Per the germline V gene, CDR1 is SGHVS and CDR2 is FNYEAQ. V was cut by 5 bases and J by 0 bases, with 13 bases left in between. There are 15 residues in the CDR3. In DNA, the CDR3 is TGTGCCAGCAGCGCCTCGCGGCTATACCAAGAGACCCAGTACTTC. Amino acid sequence: CASSASRLYQETQYF.

This sequence joins TRBV6-5 and TRBJ1-3, with D tentatively TRBD1 (5 bases). CDR1 and CDR2 (germline): MNHEY, SVGAGI. V gave up 6 bases and J gave up 2 bases, with 14 bases separating them. There are 15 residues in the CDR3. The chain's CDR3 is CASSRGGTAGNTIYF. Written as DNA, the CDR3 is TGTGCCAGCAGCCGCGGCGGGACTGCTGGAAACACCATATATTTT.

The table lists this clone with a count of one. The rearrangement links TRBV7-9 to TRBJ2-6; no firm D call. The germline gives CDR1 SEHNR, CDR2 FQNEAQ (reference sequence). Trimming shortened V by 3 bases and J by 2 bases, and 8 bases separated the two germline ends. CDR3 size: 15 residues. The CDR3 is CASSFYETGANVLTF. The CDR3 DNA sequence: TGTGCCAGCAGCTTCTATGAGACTGGGGCCAACGTCCTGACTTTC.

The V and J genes are TRBV19 and TRBJ2-5; 10 bases are a match to TRBD1. Germline trimming cut 5 bases from V and 5 bases from J; bases unmatched to any gene: 5. This CDR3 comprises 14 residues. Germline CDR1 LNHDA, CDR2 SQIVND (reference sequence). The CDR3 spells CASSARQGAETQYF. In DNA, the CDR3 is TGTGCCAGTAGTGCCAGACAGGGGGCGGAGACCCAGTACTTC.

V is TRBV29-1 and J is TRBJ1-2; 7 bases align to TRBD1. V dropped 1 base and J dropped 7; count of bases not matched to a gene: 6. Germline V gene sequence: CDR1 SQVTM, CDR2 ANQGSEA. This CDR3 region has 13 residues. CDR3 coding DNA: TGCAGCGTTGAAGTGATGACAGGGTCTGGCTACACCTTC. It yields the protein CSVEVMTGSGYTF. Using reference TRBV29-1 and TRBJ1-2 for the parts outside the CDR3, the full variable domain is SAVISQKPSRDICQRGTSLTIQCQVDSQVTMMFWYRQQPGQSLTLIATANQGSEATYESGFVIDKFPISRPNLTFSTLTVSNMSPEDSSIYLCSVEVMTGSGYTFGSGTRLTVV.

This clone has a handful of counts. CDR3 residues: CAIRSSETEAFF. The CDR3 DNA sequence: TGTGCCATCAGGAGCTCGGAGACTGAAGCTTTCTTT. This chain uses TRBV10-3 with TRBJ1-1; the D is unclear. The CDR3 has 12 residues. Per germline, CDR1 ENHRY and CDR2 SYGVKD. The V gene lost 6 bases and the J gene lost 5 bases, with 10 bases spanning the gap.